This T cell receptor (beta chain) was observed in a study of OX40 agonist ivuxolimab in advanced cancers. Background on the whole study: The costimulatory receptor OX40 (CD134) was targeted by ivuxolimab, a fully human IgG2 agonistic monoclonal antibody. Intravenous ivuxolimab was administered to patients every 2 weeks at six dose levels: 0.01, 0.1, 0.3, 1.5, 3 and 10 mg/kg. Of the approximately 54 dose-escalation patients, hepatocellular carcinoma was present in 19, melanoma in approximately 15, renal cell carcinoma in 9 and head and neck cancer in 9. The dose-escalation cohort was 82.7% male with a mean age of approximately 60 years, ranging from roughly 23 to 79. Prior anti-PD-1, anti-PD-L1 or anti-CTLA-4 therapy was permitted, and about 40% of dose-escalation patients had received checkpoint inhibitors. Three dose-escalation patients achieved partial responses, one with hepatocellular carcinoma and two with cutaneous melanoma. The point of sequencing TCRbeta in the periphery was to test whether ivuxolimab changed TCR sequence diversity and drove clonal T-cell expansion. The paper reports the monotherapy dose-escalation portion (N of about 50 patients) of the phase I ivuxolimab trial.

Genomic DNA was isolated from the sorted cells so that the TCRbeta CDR3 region could be sequenced. TCRbeta CDR3 regions were sequenced using the immunoSEQ Assay. TCRdb limited this immuneACCESS table to in-frame rearrangements with V and J called. A share of clones is missing; checked studies link under half to unresolved V genes, and the rest is unexplained. Here the sample has about 61,000 clones; approximately 90% occur a single time. The ten most abundant clones make up 1% to 1.5% of the sample. Patients with autoimmune disease history or receiving systemic immunosuppression were excluded from the trial. Peripheral blood for TCR sequencing was collected from all dose cohorts at baseline, on cycle 4 day 1, and on cycle 7 day 1. Samples came from an open-label, multicenter, first-in-human phase I dose-escalation trial of ivuxolimab. Adults with locally advanced or metastatic head and neck squamous cell, hepatocellular, melanoma or renal cell carcinoma were enrolled in the trial. Before TCR sequencing, CD4+ T cells and CD8+ T cells were sorted from peripheral blood as separate populations.

The V end gives up 4 bases and the J end 4 bases, leaving 3 bases in the junction not matched to a gene. The CDR3 starts with the cysteine, ends with the phenylalanine, and has 13 residues. Only the CDR3 portion is preserved as DNA: 39 bases, with reading frame beginning at the first base. Sequences SNHLY (CDR1) and FYNNEI (CDR2) are obtained from the germline V gene. Here is what the overall study found, with its caveats: Partial responders in the 0.1-3.0 mg/kg groups had among the lowest normalized peripheral clonal expansion, especially among CD8+ T cells. Antigen specificity was not determined for the clonally expanded peripheral T cells. Clonal expansion of both CD4+ and CD8+ blood T cells was observed from baseline to week 6 at doses 0.1 to 3.0 mg/kg. After ivuxolimab, expanded clones were on average more numerous among CD8+ T cells than among CD4+ T cells. Low levels of normalized T-cell clonal expansion were also seen in some patients who did not respond.

As concerns this clone: It lacks a known antigen. Nothing much larger sits one base from this clone, and base qualities are not available.

Sequenced here: CD4+ or CD8+ T cells sorted from blood, sampled in a trial of the OX40 agonist ivuxolimab. The rearranged segments are TRBV2 and TRBJ1-2, with 7 central nucleotides matching TRBD1. This clonotype was sampled from an adult with an advanced solid tumor such as melanoma, head and neck, liver or kidney cancer. The bases are TGTGCCAGCAGTGCAGGGGGGACCTATGGCTACACCTTC. Its protein product is CASSAGGTYGYTF. The variable domain in full, with residues beyond the CDR3 obtained from the reference TRBV2 and TRBJ1-2 genes, is EPEVTQTPSHQVTQMGQEVILRCVPISNHLYFYWYRQILGQKVEFLVSFYNNEISEKSEIFDDQFSVERPDGSNFTLKIRSTKLEDSAMYFCASSAGGTYGYTFGSGTRLTVV.